A selection of T cell receptor beta chains follows, all from one sample in a study of cytomegalovirus exposure and HLA in healthy donors. Clones were sequenced by immunoSEQ multiplex PCR, and TCRdb holds only the in-frame ones, with some missing. The sample records over 150,000 clones, over 70% being singletons. The sample taken for sequencing was PBMCs. Every receptor here comes from a woman between 55 and 75 years old in good health and CMV-seropositive. The CDR3 runs from the conserved cysteine through the conserved F or W. D genes are given only for firm matches. Clone size, where shown, is once, few, many, or a class for clones that have expanded.

few	.	TRBV4-1	TRBJ2-2	CASSQDPHNTGELFF	TGCGCCAGCAGCCAAGATCCACACAACACCGGGGAGCTGTTTTTT
once	.	TRBV28	TRBJ1-5	CASKTGGNQPQHF	TGTGCCAGCAAGACCGGGGGCAATCAGCCCCAGCATTTT
.	TRBD1	TRBV2	TRBJ1-6	CASRSQGDSPLHF	TGTGCCAGCAGATCCCAGGGGGATTCACCCCTCCACTTT
once	.	TRBV11-2	TRBJ2-7	CASREAQGYEQYF	TGTGCCAGCCGGGAGGCACAGGGCTACGAGCAGTACTTC
.	TRBD2	TRBV4-2	TRBJ2-1	CASSQGPRGGRAAEQFF	TGTGCCAGCAGCCAAGGTCCCCGGGGCGGGAGGGCCGCTGAGCAGTTCTTC
.	TRBD1	TRBV19	TRBJ1-6	CATSPGQIYNSPLHF	TGTGCCACCTCACCGGGACAGATATATAATTCACCCCTCCACTTT
few	TRBD1	TRBV30	TRBJ1-5	CAWSRGERNQPQHF	TGTGCCTGGAGCAGGGGGGAACGCAATCAGCCCCAGCATTTT
.	.	TRBV9	TRBJ2-1	CASSVGTLTSPSNEQFF	TGTGCCAGCAGCGTCGGAACCTTGACTAGTCCATCCAATGAGCAGTTCTTC
few	.	TRBV11-2	TRBJ1-4	CASSPTPGEKLFF	TGTGCCAGCAGCCCAACCCCCGGTGAAAAACTGTTTTTT
few	.	TRBV6-6	TRBJ2-2	CAIWETGELFF	TGTGCCATCTGGGAGACCGGGGAGCTGTTTTTT
once	.	TRBV7-2	TRBJ2-4	CASSYSTGNSQYF	TGTGCCAGCAGCTACTCAACAGGGAACAGTCAGTACTTC
.	.	TRBV19	TRBJ1-6	CASRSGGAYNSPLHF	TGTGCCAGTAGAAGTGGGGGCGCCTATAATTCACCCCTCCACTTT
few	.	TRBV7-2	TRBJ2-7	CASSLSRGSYEQYF	TGTGCCAGCAGCTTAAGCAGGGGCTCCTACGAGCAGTACTTC
.	.	TRBV28	TRBJ1-4	CASTVGGAGSNEKLFF	TGTGCCAGCACCGTGGGGGGGGCAGGGTCTAATGAAAAACTGTTTTTT
few	.	TRBV21-1	TRBJ2-2	CASSSRQAEHDGELFF	TGTGCCAGCAGCAGTCGACAGGCTGAACACGACGGGGAGCTGTTTTTT
.	.	TRBV2	TRBJ1-5	CASSEMGPGGTRQPQHF	TGTGCCAGCAGTGAAATGGGCCCGGGGGGGACGAGACAGCCCCAGCATTTT
.	TRBD2	TRBV5-1	TRBJ2-7	CASSPGLAGLREQYF	TGCGCCAGCAGCCCTGGACTAGCGGGATTGCGCGAGCAGTACTTC
.	TRBD2	TRBV19	TRBJ2-7	CASSIRDYFSYEQYF	TGTGCCAGTAGTATCCGGGACTATTTCTCCTACGAGCAGTACTTC
once	.	TRBV6-4	TRBJ2-3	CASLLRGYTTDTQYF	TGTGCCAGTCTGCTACGGGGGTACACCACAGATACGCAGTATTTT
few	.	TRBV7-6	TRBJ2-4	CASSLNGTFDAKNSQYF	TGTGCCAGCAGCTTGAACGGGACTTTTGATGCCAAAAACAGTCAGTACTTC
.	TRBD1	TRBV5-1	TRBJ1-4	CASSSQGANEKLFF	TGCGCCAGCAGCTCACAGGGGGCGAATGAAAAACTGTTTTTT
once	.	TRBV9	TRBJ2-6	CASSVPRSGANGLTF	TGTGCCAGCAGCGTTCCCCGCTCTGGGGCCAACGGCCTGACTTTC
.	.	TRBV28	TRBJ1-2	CASSLGGNYGYTF	TGTGCCAGCAGTTTGGGGGGGAACTATGGCTACACCTTC
once	.	TRBV7-9	TRBJ1-3	CASSLELSGNTIYF	TGTGCCAGCAGTCTAGAACTTTCTGGAAACACCATATATTTT
.	.	TRBV30	TRBJ1-2	CAWSVLGLDSYGYTF	TGTGCCTGGAGTGTACTAGGTTTGGACAGCTATGGCTACACCTTC
few	TRBD1	TRBV7-2	TRBJ1-5	CASSLRTGEGQPQHF	TGTGCCAGCAGCTTAAGAACAGGGGAAGGGCAGCCCCAGCATTTT
.	.	TRBV5-1	TRBJ2-6	CASSRRLLDFSGANGLTF	TGCGCCAGCAGCCGCCGGCTTCTCGACTTCTCTGGGGCCAACGGCCTGACTTTC
.	TRBD1	TRBV28	TRBJ2-5	CASRQGDREKETQYF	TGTGCCAGCAGGCAGGGGGACAGAGAAAAAGAGACCCAGTACTTC
.	TRBD2	TRBV7-8	TRBJ2-7	CASSWASGTRTYEQYF	TGTGCCAGCAGCTGGGCTAGCGGGACACGTACCTACGAGCAGTACTTC
.	TRBD2	TRBV27	TRBJ2-1	CASSFSGRAHNEQFF	TGTGCCAGCAGTTTCAGCGGGAGGGCCCACAATGAGCAGTTCTTC
.	TRBD1	TRBV6-5	TRBJ2-2	CASRPTGSGTGELFF	TGTGCCAGCAGGCCGACAGGGTCGGGCACCGGGGAGCTGTTTTTT
.	.	TRBV9	TRBJ1-6	CASSEAGSSGPLHF	TGTGCCAGCAGCGAGGCAGGGTCCTCTGGACCCCTCCACTTT
.	.	TRBV27	TRBJ2-7	CASSPTLSNYEQYF	TGTGCCAGCAGCCCAACGCTATCCAACTACGAGCAGTACTTC
.	.	TRBV19	TRBJ2-7	CASSISHNNYEQYF	TGTGCCAGTAGTATAAGTCACAACAACTACGAGCAGTACTTC
few	TRBD2	TRBV28	TRBJ2-3	CASSSPAGGEDTQYF	TGTGCCAGCAGTTCCCCAGCGGGAGGAGAAGATACGCAGTATTTT
.	.	TRBV7-9	TRBJ1-2	CASSRQGANYGYTF	TGTGCCAGCAGCAGGCAAGGGGCTAACTATGGCTACACCTTC
.	.	TRBV30	TRBJ2-3	CAWSGGSAGRYSTDTQYF	TGTGCCTGGAGTGGCGGGTCCGCCGGCCGTTATTCCACAGATACGCAGTATTTT
once	.	TRBV6-5	TRBJ1-3	CASSYSAVGGNTIYF	TGTGCCAGCAGTTACTCCGCGGTTGGTGGAAACACCATATATTTT
few	.	TRBV1	TRBJ1-1	CTSSPGTGVGDTEAFF	TGCACCAGCAGCCCCGGGACAGGGGTTGGTGACACTGAAGCTTTCTTT
.	TRBD2	TRBV28	TRBJ2-7	CASSPGTSGGVRNEQYF	TGTGCCAGCAGTCCTGGGACTAGCGGGGGGGTGAGGAACGAGCAGTACTTC
.	.	TRBV5-1	TRBJ1-1	CASRPRAVRNTEAFF	TGCGCCAGCCGACCGAGGGCTGTTAGGAACACTGAAGCTTTCTTT
.	.	TRBV28	TRBJ2-7	CASSSGSSYEQYF	TGTGCCAGCAGTTCTGGCAGCTCCTACGAGCAGTACTTC
.	TRBD1	TRBV5-5	TRBJ1-5	CASSKGGVNQPQHF	TGTGCCAGCAGCAAAGGGGGCGTCAATCAGCCCCAGCATTTT
once	TRBD2	TRBV19	TRBJ2-3	CASSSNGLASDTQYF	TGTGCCAGTAGTTCCAACGGACTAGCCTCAGATACGCAGTATTTT
.	TRBD2	TRBV11-2	TRBJ2-3	CASSLGLAGGDTQYF	TGTGCCAGCAGCTTAGGACTAGCGGGAGGAGATACGCAGTATTTT
.	.	TRBV28	TRBJ2-1	CASSYGRGGEQFF	TGTGCCAGCAGCTACGGGCGGGGTGGCGAGCAGTTCTTC
few	.	TRBV11-1	TRBJ1-6	CASSPHMGGLGSPLHF	TGTGCCAGCAGCCCCCACATGGGGGGACTCGGTTCACCCCTCCACTTT
.	.	TRBV5-1	TRBJ2-5	CASKVLAIPQETQYF	TGCGCCAGCAAAGTGCTAGCGATTCCCCAAGAGACCCAGTACTTC
.	TRBD1	TRBV5-1	TRBJ1-2	CASRLGQGSYGYTF	TGCGCCAGCCGCCTGGGACAGGGGAGCTATGGCTACACCTTC
.	TRBD1	TRBV29-1	TRBJ1-4	CSVGRQGGEKLFF	TGCAGCGTTGGGCGACAGGGTGGTGAAAAACTGTTTTTT
.	.	TRBV30	TRBJ1-4	CAWSSGSGGSDEKLFF	TGTGCCTGGAGTTCTGGTTCGGGGGGGTCGGACGAAAAACTGTTTTTT
few	.	TRBV18	TRBJ1-1	CASSPNQSGGGEAFF	TGTGCCAGCTCACCAAACCAGTCGGGGGGCGGTGAAGCTTTCTTT
.	.	TRBV5-1	TRBJ2-3	CASSLFSDSDTQYF	TGCGCCAGCAGCTTGTTTTCAGATTCAGATACGCAGTATTTT
.	.	TRBV5-1	TRBJ2-7	CASSLVQGSGEQYF	TGCGCCAGCAGCTTGGTACAAGGGAGCGGGGAGCAGTACTTC
.	TRBD2	TRBV5-1	TRBJ2-1	CASSPGLGAGVNEQFF	TGCGCCAGCAGCCCCGGTCTGGGAGCGGGGGTTAATGAGCAGTTCTTC
.	TRBD1	TRBV6-6	TRBJ1-5	CASSWGRGLGQPQHF	TGTGCCAGCAGTTGGGGCAGGGGGCTTGGTCAGCCCCAGCATTTT
.	TRBD1	TRBV7-3	TRBJ1-4	CASSSGTGGGEKLFF	TGTGCCAGCAGCTCTGGGACAGGGGGCGGTGAAAAACTGTTTTTT
.	TRBD1	TRBV5-8	TRBJ1-4	CASSLPGQGNEKLFF	TGTGCCAGCAGTTTGCCGGGACAGGGGAATGAAAAACTGTTTTTT
once	.	TRBV6-1	TRBJ2-5	CASSLVSETQYF	TGTGCCAGCAGTTTAGTGAGTGAGACCCAGTACTTC
.	.	TRBV30	TRBJ2-4	CAWKGSGQYF	TGTGCCTGGAAAGGTAGCGGTCAGTACTTC